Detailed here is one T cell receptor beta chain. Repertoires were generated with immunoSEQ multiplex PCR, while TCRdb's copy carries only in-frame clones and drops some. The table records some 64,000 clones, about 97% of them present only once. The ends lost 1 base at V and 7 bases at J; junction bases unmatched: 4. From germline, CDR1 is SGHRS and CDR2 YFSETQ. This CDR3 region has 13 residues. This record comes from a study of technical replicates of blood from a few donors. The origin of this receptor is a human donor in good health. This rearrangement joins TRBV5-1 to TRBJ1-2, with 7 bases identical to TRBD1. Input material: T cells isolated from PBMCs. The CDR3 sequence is CASSLTRQGGYTF. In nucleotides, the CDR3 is TGCGCCAGCAGCTTGACTAGACAGGGTGGCTACACCTTC. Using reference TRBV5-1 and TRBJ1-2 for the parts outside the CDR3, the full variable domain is KAGVTQTPRYLIKTRGQQVTLSCSPISGHRSVSWYQQTPGQGLQFLFEYFSETQRNKGNFPGRFSGRQFSNSRSEMNVSTLELGDSALYLCASSLTRQGGYTFGSGTRLTVV.